Following are 31 T cell receptor beta chains from one sample sequenced in a study of blood T cell repertoires in COVID-19. TCRdb's table, derived via immunoSEQ multiplex PCR, lists solely in-frame clones and lacks some. The sample carries about 200,000 clones, about 78% recorded once. Sequencing used peripheral blood. These receptors were obtained from an older woman with acute or convalescent COVID-19.

The chain employs TRBV6-5 and TRBJ2-3; 14 bases are shared with TRBD2. The CDR3 contains 16 residues. Trimming took 4 bases from V and 5 from J; bases not matched to a gene: 5. Germline values: CDR1 MNHEY, CDR2 SVGAGI. As DNA, the CDR3 is TGTGCCAGCAGTTTGACCGGGACTAGCGGGGGAGATACGCAGTATTTT. Translated, it gives CASSLTGTSGGDTQYF.

The CDR3 DNA is TGCGCCAGCAGCCAAGAAGAAGCGTATACGCAGTATTTT. Its translation: CASSQEEAYTQYF. The chain is built from TRBV4-1 and TRBJ2-3; D is ambiguous. V was pared by 0 bases and J by 7 bases, with 8 bases between. Germline lookup yields CDR1 MGHRA and CDR2 YSYEKL. This CDR3 is 13 amino acids long.

In DNA form, the CDR3 reads TGTGCCAGTAGTATCGGGGGGCAAGAGACCCAGTACTTC. Protein: CASSIGGQETQYF. The chain couples TRBV19 to TRBJ2-5, with 7 bases matching TRBD2. The J segment lost 2 bases and the V segment lost 3 bases, leaving 0 bases of the junction unmatched. The V gene's germline CDR1 is LNHDA and CDR2 SQIVND (reference sequence). The CDR3 is made up of 13 amino acids.

The chain is built from TRBV7-9 and TRBJ2-1; 11 bases line up with TRBD2. Germline-derived CDR1 and CDR2 are SEHNR and FQNEAQ (reference sequence). The CDR3 sequence is 18 residues long. The junction had 8 bases not matched to a gene; V was cut back by 1 base and J by 3 bases. The CDR3 region is CASSLGLAGTSGYNEQFF. The CDR3 bases are TGTGCCAGCAGCTTAGGACTGGCTGGGACTAGCGGCTACAATGAGCAGTTCTTC.

The chain combines TRBV7-2 with TRBJ2-5, with 9 bases matching TRBD2. This CDR3 has 15 residues. V was clipped by 5 bases and J by 3 bases; unmatched bases: 7. The germline V gene encodes CDR1 SGHTA and CDR2 FQGNSA. The CDR3 protein is CASSISGTSKETQYF. The CDR3, as DNA: TGTGCCAGCAGCATCTCCGGGACTAGCAAAGAGACCCAGTACTTC. Variable domain in full (rest from reference TRBV7-2 and TRBJ2-5): GAGVSQSPSNKVTEKGKDVELRCDPISGHTALYWYRQSLGQGLEFLIYFQGNSAPDKSGLPSDRFSAERTGGSVSTLTIQRTQQEDSAVYLCASSISGTSKETQYFGPGTRLLVL.

This rearrangement joins TRBV24-1 to TRBJ1-5; possibly TRBD1 for D (5 bases). CDR1 is KGHDR and CDR2 is SFDVKD in the germline V gene. Trimming removed 3 bases from V and 6 bases from J, with 17 bases in between. The CDR3 consists of 16 residues. The CDR3 nucleotides read TGTGCCACCAGTGATGGGGTCAGGGATAGGGTTCAGCCCCAGCATTTT. Its protein is CATSDGVRDRVQPQHF.

In DNA form, the CDR3 reads TGCGCCAGCAGCGCTGCTCAGGGTACCGGGGAGCTGTTTTTT. Protein product: CASSAAQGTGELFF. The chain uses TRBV5-1 and TRBJ2-2, with D perhaps matching TRBD1 (5 bases). Germline-derived CDR1 and CDR2 are SGHRS and YFSETQ. The CDR3 has 14 amino acids. Trimming removed 4 bases from V and 5 bases from J, with 12 bases in between.

The chain recombines TRBV29-1 with TRBJ1-2; 8 bases are a match to TRBD1. Losses at the gene ends were 3 bases for V and 0 bases for J; bases not matched to a gene: 3. The CDR3 has 14 residues. CDR1 and CDR2 from the germline V gene are SQVTM and ANQGSEA. The CDR3 sequence: CSVERRGPNYGYTF. In DNA form, the CDR3 reads TGCAGCGTTGAGCGCAGGGGGCCTAACTATGGCTACACCTTC. The full variable domain, rest sourced from reference TRBV29-1 and TRBJ1-2, is SAVISQKPSRDICQRGTSLTIQCQVDSQVTMMFWYRQQPGQSLTLIATANQGSEATYESGFVIDKFPISRPNLTFSTLTVSNMSPEDSSIYLCSVERRGPNYGYTFGSGTRLTVV.

The chain joins TRBV5-1 to TRBJ2-2, with unresolved D. This CDR3 is 14 amino acids long. V was clipped by 2 bases and J by 0 bases, with 5 bases between them. Germline assignment: CDR1 SGHRS and CDR2 YFSETQ. For the CDR3, the DNA is TGCGCCAGCAGCTTTCGGGCGAACACCGGGGAGCTGTTTTTT. Translated: CASSFRANTGELFF. The complete variable domain, with remaining parts taken from reference TRBV5-1 and TRBJ2-2, reads KAGVTQTPRYLIKTRGQQVTLSCSPISGHRSVSWYQQTPGQGLQFLFEYFSETQRNKGNFPGRFSGRQFSNSRSEMNVSTLELGDSALYLCASSFRANTGELFFGEGSRLTVL.

V usage is TRBV29-1 and J usage is TRBJ1-1; TRBD1 matches at 8 bases. The CDR3 length is 14 residues. V was clipped by 4 bases and J by 0 bases; unmatched bases: 4. In germline, CDR1 is SQVTM, CDR2 ANQGSEA. The CDR3 DNA reads TGCAGCGTTGTCCGGGACAGGCTGAACACTGAAGCTTTCTTT. It encodes CSVVRDRLNTEAFF.

The chain employs TRBV3-1 (or the pseudogene TRBV3-2) and TRBJ1-1; unclear D gene. The V gene's germline CDR1 is LGHDT and CDR2 YNNKEL (reference sequence). V was pared by 2 bases and J by 4 bases, with 8 bases between. The CDR3 is 13 residues long. CDR3 residues: CASSQRGITEAFF. CDR3 bases: TGTGCCAGCAGCCAACGGGGAATCACTGAAGCTTTCTTT.

V gene TRBV18 combines with J gene TRBJ2-7; 10 bases fit TRBD2. V was pared by 6 bases and J by 3 bases, with 8 bases of the junction left unmatched. The germline V gene encodes CDR1 KGHSH and CDR2 LQKENI. The CDR3 spans 15 residues. The DNA of the CDR3 is TGTGCCAGCTCTACCTCTACTAGCGGGATCTACGAGCAGTACTTC. This sequence encodes CASSTSTSGIYEQYF.

This chain connects TRBV19 to TRBJ2-7, with D uncertain. Per germline, CDR1 LNHDA and CDR2 SQIVND (reference sequence). V was trimmed by 3 bases and J by 2 bases, leaving 8 bases between them. This CDR3 is 13 amino acids long. DNA for the CDR3: TGTGCCAGTAGTATTACAGAGACCTACGAGCAGTACTTC. Translated: CASSITETYEQYF. Full variable domain (outside the CDR3, taken from reference TRBV19 and TRBJ2-7): DGGITQSPKYLFRKEGQNVTLSCEQNLNHDAMYWYRQDPGQGLRLIYYSQIVNDFQKGDIAEGYSVSREKKESFPLTVTSAQKNPTAFYLCASSITETYEQYFGPGTRLTVT.

The V call is TRBV19, the J call TRBJ2-7; TRBD1 matches at 8 bases. Trimming took 6 bases from V and 5 from J; bases not matched to a gene: 3. This CDR3 contains 12 residues. Per germline, CDR1 LNHDA and CDR2 SQIVND (reference sequence). As DNA, the CDR3 is TGTGCCAGTAGCGACAGGGGCGACGAGCAGTACTTC. Residues: CASSDRGDEQYF. The complete variable domain, with remaining parts taken from reference TRBV19 and TRBJ2-7, reads DGGITQSPKYLFRKEGQNVTLSCEQNLNHDAMYWYRQDPGQGLRLIYYSQIVNDFQKGDIAEGYSVSREKKESFPLTVTSAQKNPTAFYLCASSDRGDEQYFGPGTRLTVT.

The chain employs TRBV4-3 and TRBJ2-3; 8 positions match TRBD2. CDR3 length: 17 residues. The J segment lost 0 bases and the V segment lost 1 base, leaving 6 bases of the junction unmatched. Germline lookup yields CDR1 LGHNA and CDR2 YSLEER. CDR3 sequence (DNA): TGCGCCAGCAGCCAAGCCGGGGGGGGGCCAAGCACAGATACGCAGTATTTT. As protein: CASSQAGGGPSTDTQYF.

The chain is built from TRBV3-1 (or the pseudogene TRBV3-2) and TRBJ2-2; 8 bases line up with TRBD1. Losses at the gene ends were 6 bases for V and 0 bases for J; bases not matched to a gene: 0. CDR1 and CDR2 (germline): LGHDT, YNNKEL (reference sequence). The CDR3 is 14 residues long. The CDR3 DNA follows: TGTGCCAGCAGACAGGGGGCGAACACCGGGGAGCTGTTTTTT. Amino acid sequence: CASRQGANTGELFF.

This rearrangement joins TRBV3-1 (or the pseudogene TRBV3-2) to TRBJ2-1, with 9 bases aligning to TRBD2. Germline values: CDR1 LGHDT, CDR2 YNNKEL (reference sequence). The length of the CDR3 is 16 residues. Trimming at V came to 3 bases and at J to 6 bases, leaving 9 bases not matched to a gene. The CDR3 nucleotides are TGTGCCAGCAGCCAGAGTGAAGCGGGGGGCCTCAATGAGCAGTTCTTC. Translation: CASSQSEAGGLNEQFF.

The V call is TRBV7-2, the J call TRBJ2-5; 10 nucleotides align to TRBD2. Germline V CDR1 and CDR2: SGHTA, FQGNSA. The J segment lost 5 bases and the V segment lost 5 bases, leaving 8 bases of the junction unmatched. The CDR3 runs 15 residues. CDR3: CASSATSGSIETQYF. The CDR3 DNA sequence: TGTGCCAGCAGCGCGACTAGCGGGTCAATCGAGACCCAGTACTTC.

The chain recombines TRBV5-1 with TRBJ2-5; tentatively, D is TRBD1 (6 bases). The CDR3 runs to 16 residues. V dropped 0 bases and J dropped 5 bases, with 17 bases sitting between them. Germline V gives CDR1 SGHRS, CDR2 YFSETQ. CDR3 coding DNA: TGCGCCAGCAGCTTGGCTGGGGGCTTGGGTAGCGAGACCCAGTACTTC. Translating it yields CASSLAGGLGSETQYF.

Worth noting for this clone: At one of its ends the junction is not consistent with the germline gene, which may arise from a read error. This chain uses TRBV6-5 with TRBJ2-1; D remains unclear. This CDR3 comprises 11 residues. CDR1 is MNHEY, CDR2 SVGAGI, per germline. As DNA, the CDR3 is TGTGCCAGCAGTTACTACTATGAGCAGTTCTTC. Translation gives CASSYYYEQFF.

CDR3: CASGQVHINYGYTF. CDR3 coding DNA: TGTGCCAGCGGACAGGTCCATATAAACTATGGCTACACCTTC. This chain connects TRBV2 to TRBJ1-2; TRBD1 agrees at 7 bases. Looked up from germline, CDR1 is SNHLY and CDR2 is FYNNEI. The V gene end was trimmed by 8 bases and the J gene end by 2 bases; junction bases not matched to a gene: 8. The CDR3 is 14 residues long. Full variable domain (remainder filled in from reference TRBV2 and TRBJ1-2): EPEVTQTPSHQVTQMGQEVILRCVPISNHLYFYWYRQILGQKVEFLVSFYNNEISEKSEIFDDQFSVERPDGSNFTLKIRSTKLEDSAMYFCASGQVHINYGYTFGSGTRLTVV.

This clone was found a few times. V gene TRBV2 combines with J gene TRBJ1-2, with 7 bases lining up with TRBD1. Germline CDR1 SNHLY, CDR2 FYNNEI. V lost 10 bases and J lost 1; bases outside the gene matches: 9. CDR3 length: 14 residues. CDR3 in DNA: TGTGCCATTCGTCGACAGGGCGGTAACTATGGCTACACCTTC. Translating it yields CAIRRQGGNYGYTF.

This clone was recorded a few times. The same CDR3 can be traced to other DNA sequences in this sample. The chain uses TRBV7-2 and TRBJ2-5, with D hard to call. Trimming removed 5 bases from V and 2 bases from J, with 6 bases in between. Germline CDR1 reads SGHTA; CDR2 reads FQGNSA. The CDR3 has 12 residues. DNA of the CDR3: TGTGCCAGCAGCCCAACTCAAGAGACCCAGTACTTC. Residues: CASSPTQETQYF.

The chain joins TRBV4-1 to TRBJ2-3; 9 positions match TRBD1. The germline V gene encodes CDR1 MGHRA and CDR2 YSYEKL. Trimming took 3 bases from V and 2 from J; bases not matched to a gene: 9. The CDR3 has 17 amino acids. CDR3 amino acids: CASSHPPTGGPTDTQYF. The CDR3 bases are TGCGCCAGCAGCCACCCCCCCACAGGGGGCCCCACAGATACGCAGTATTTT.

The rearrangement joins TRBV30 to TRBJ1-6, with no clear D. The CDR3 sequence is 12 residues long. V lost 5 bases, J lost 6 bases, and 8 bases lay in between. Germline V lookup: CDR1 GTSNPN, CDR2 SVGIG (reference sequence). This CDR3 reads CAWGQLNSPLHF. As DNA, the CDR3 is TGTGCCTGGGGGCAGCTTAATTCACCCCTCCACTTT.

The V gene is TRBV4-3, the J gene TRBJ1-2; TRBD1 matches at 8 bases. The V and J ends lost 3 bases and 2 bases, in that order; junction bases with no gene match: 5. The CDR3 consists of 15 residues. CDR1 is LGHNA, CDR2 YSLEER, per germline. CDR3 protein: CASSQDRVGNYGYTF. The CDR3 coding sequence is TGCGCCAGCAGCCAGGACAGGGTCGGGAACTATGGCTACACCTTC.

The chain carries TRBV5-4 and TRBJ2-5; possible D gene TRBD2, 7 bases. V was cut by 0 bases and J by 5 bases, with 17 bases left in between. Germline V gene data show CDR1 as SGHNT and CDR2 as YYREEE (reference sequence). The CDR3 covers 16 residues. The CDR3 here is CASSLAGGGPGETQYF. CDR3 sequence (DNA): TGTGCCAGCAGCTTGGCCGGCGGGGGCCCTGGGGAGACCCAGTACTTC.

The chain has TRBV6-5 and TRBJ1-2, with TRBD1 as a possible D gene (5 bases). CDR3 length equals 15 residues. V was clipped by 4 bases and J by 8 bases, with 20 bases between them. Germline V CDR1 and CDR2: MNHEY, SVGAGI. CDR3 coding DNA: TGTGCCAGCAGTTCCCAGGGCTTTCTCCCGTGGGGCTACACCTTC. As protein: CASSSQGFLPWGYTF.

The DNA for the CDR3 is TGTGCCTGGTCCCCAGGGGGAAATGAAAAACTGTTTTTT. It specifies CAWSPGGNEKLFF. The chain employs TRBV30 and TRBJ1-4, with 7 bases identical to TRBD1. CDR3 length: 13 residues. Germline-derived CDR1 and CDR2 are GTSNPN and SVGIG (reference sequence). J was trimmed by 5 bases and V by 5 bases; bases with no gene match: 5.

The chain recombines TRBV6-1 with TRBJ2-1, with D possibly TRBD2 on 6 matching bases. V shed 4 bases and J shed 1 base, with 17 bases lying between them. This CDR3 has 17 amino acids. Per germline, CDR1 MNHNS and CDR2 SASEGT. CDR3 DNA sequence: TGTGCCAGCAGTGGTGGACGGGAGAGGAGGTCCTACAATGAGCAGTTCTTC. Its translation: CASSGGRERRSYNEQFF.

The chain links TRBV21-1 to TRBJ2-5; TRBD1 was called by the table and not checked on the DNA. TRBV21-1 is shown as a pseudogene. The CDR3 has 19 amino acids. CDR3 DNA sequence: TGTGCCAGCAGCCTCTGGCGGTCTTTGGGACACACTATAAGGGAGACCCAGTACTTC. It specifies CASSLWRSLGHTIRETQYF.